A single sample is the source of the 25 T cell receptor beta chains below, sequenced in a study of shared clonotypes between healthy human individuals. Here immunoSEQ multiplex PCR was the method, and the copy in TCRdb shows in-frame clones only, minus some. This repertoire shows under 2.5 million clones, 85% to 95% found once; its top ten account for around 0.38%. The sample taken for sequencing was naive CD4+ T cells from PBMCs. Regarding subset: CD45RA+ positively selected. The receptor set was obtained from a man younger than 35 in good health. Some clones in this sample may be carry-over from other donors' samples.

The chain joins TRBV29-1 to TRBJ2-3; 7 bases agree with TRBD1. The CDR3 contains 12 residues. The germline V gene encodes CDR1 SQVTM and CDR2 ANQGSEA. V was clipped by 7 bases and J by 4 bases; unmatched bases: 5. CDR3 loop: CSAGTAPDTQYF. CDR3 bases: TGCAGCGCGGGGACAGCCCCAGATACGCAGTATTTT.

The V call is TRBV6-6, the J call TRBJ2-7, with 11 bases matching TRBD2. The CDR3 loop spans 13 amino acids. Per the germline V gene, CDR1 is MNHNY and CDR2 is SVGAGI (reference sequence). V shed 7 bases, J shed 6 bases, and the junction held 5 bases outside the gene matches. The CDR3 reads CASNLAGGREQYF. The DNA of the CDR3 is TGTGCCAGCAACCTAGCGGGGGGCCGCGAGCAGTACTTC.

The CDR3 DNA follows: TGTGCCAGCAGCGTTGGGGGCCTGGGGCAGCCCCAGCATTTT. Protein sequence: CASSVGGLGQPQHF. This rearrangement joins TRBV2 to TRBJ1-5, with a tentative D call TRBD1 (6 bases). V dropped 6 bases and J dropped 7 bases, with 16 bases sitting between them. CDR3 length: 14 residues. Germline loops: CDR1 SNHLY, CDR2 FYNNEI.

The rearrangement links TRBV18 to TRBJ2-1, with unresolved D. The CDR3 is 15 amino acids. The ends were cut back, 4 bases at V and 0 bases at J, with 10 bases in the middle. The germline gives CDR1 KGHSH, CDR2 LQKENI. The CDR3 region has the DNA TGTGCCAGCTCACTCACAGTTTCCTCCTACAATGAGCAGTTCTTC. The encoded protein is CASSLTVSSYNEQFF. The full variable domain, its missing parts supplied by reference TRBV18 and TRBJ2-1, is NAGVMQNPRHLVRRRGQEARLRCSPMKGHSHVYWYRQLPEEGLKFMVYLQKENIIDESGMPKERFSAEFPKEGPSILRIQQVVRGDSAAYFCASSLTVSSYNEQFFGPGTRLTVL.

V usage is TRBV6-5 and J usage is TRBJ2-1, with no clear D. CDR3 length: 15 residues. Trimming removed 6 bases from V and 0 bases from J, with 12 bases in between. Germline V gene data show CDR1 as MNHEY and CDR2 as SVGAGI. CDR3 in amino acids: CASRKQLSSYNEQFF. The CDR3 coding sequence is TGTGCCAGCAGAAAGCAGTTGAGCTCCTACAATGAGCAGTTCTTC.

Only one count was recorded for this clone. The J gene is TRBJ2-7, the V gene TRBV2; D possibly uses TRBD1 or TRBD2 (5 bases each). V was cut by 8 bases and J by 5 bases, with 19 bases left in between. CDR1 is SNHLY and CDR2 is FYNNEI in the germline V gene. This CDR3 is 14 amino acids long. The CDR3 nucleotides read TGTGCCAGCCTTTTCCCGGGGCCGGCGGACGAGCAGTACTTC. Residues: CASLFPGPADEQYF.

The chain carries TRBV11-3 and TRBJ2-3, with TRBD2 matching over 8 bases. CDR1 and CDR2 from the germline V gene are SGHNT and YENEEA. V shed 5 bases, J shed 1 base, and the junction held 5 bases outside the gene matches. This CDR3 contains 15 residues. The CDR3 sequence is CASSPRGVGTDTQYF. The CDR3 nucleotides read TGTGCCAGCAGCCCGCGGGGGGTAGGCACAGATACGCAGTATTTT.

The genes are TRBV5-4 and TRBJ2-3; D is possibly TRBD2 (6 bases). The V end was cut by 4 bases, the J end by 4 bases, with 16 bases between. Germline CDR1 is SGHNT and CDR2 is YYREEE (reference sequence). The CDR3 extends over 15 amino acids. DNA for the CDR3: TGTGCCAGCAGCATGACGGGGGTTGGGGCAGATACGCAGTATTTT. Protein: CASSMTGVGADTQYF. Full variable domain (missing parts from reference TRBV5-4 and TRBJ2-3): ETGVTQSPTHLIKTRGQQVTLRCSSQSGHNTVSWYQQALGQGPQFIFQYYREEENGRGNFPPRFSGLQFPNYSSELNVNALELDDSALYLCASSMTGVGADTQYFGPGTRLTVL.

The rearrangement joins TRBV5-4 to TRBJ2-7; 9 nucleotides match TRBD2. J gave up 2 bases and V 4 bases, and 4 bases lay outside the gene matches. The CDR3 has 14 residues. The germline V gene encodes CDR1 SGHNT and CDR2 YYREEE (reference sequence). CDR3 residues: CASSPLAGTYEQYF. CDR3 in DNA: TGTGCCAGCAGCCCGCTAGCGGGAACCTACGAGCAGTACTTC.

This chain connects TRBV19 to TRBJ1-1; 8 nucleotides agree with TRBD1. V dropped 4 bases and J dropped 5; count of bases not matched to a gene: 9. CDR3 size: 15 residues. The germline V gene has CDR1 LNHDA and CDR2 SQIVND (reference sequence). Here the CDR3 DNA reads TGTGCCAGTAGTACCCACTCAGGGGGCAGGACTGAAGCTTTCTTT. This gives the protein CASSTHSGGRTEAFF.

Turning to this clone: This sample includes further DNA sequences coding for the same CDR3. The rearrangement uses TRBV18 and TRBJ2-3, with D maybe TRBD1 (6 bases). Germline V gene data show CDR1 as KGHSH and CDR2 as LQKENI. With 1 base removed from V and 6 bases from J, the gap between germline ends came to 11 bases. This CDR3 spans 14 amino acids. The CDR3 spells CASSPQQGMDTQYF. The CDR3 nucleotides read TGTGCCAGCTCACCACAACAGGGCATGGATACGCAGTATTTT.

The chain's CDR3 is CSVEDYGTLEQFF. DNA of the CDR3: TGCAGCGTTGAAGATTATGGGACATTAGAGCAGTTCTTC. The chain joins TRBV29-1 to TRBJ2-1; maybe TRBD1 (6 bases). CDR1 and CDR2 from the germline V gene are SQVTM and ANQGSEA. There are 13 residues in the CDR3. Trimming took 0 bases from V and 10 from J, leaving 13 bases between them.

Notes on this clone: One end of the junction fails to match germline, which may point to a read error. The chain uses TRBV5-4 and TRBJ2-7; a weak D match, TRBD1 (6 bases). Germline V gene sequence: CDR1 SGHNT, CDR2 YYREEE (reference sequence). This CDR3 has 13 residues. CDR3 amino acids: CASSLGGTRGFPF. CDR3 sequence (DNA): TGTGCCAGCAGCTTGGGGGGGACCAGGGGCTTTCCCTTC.

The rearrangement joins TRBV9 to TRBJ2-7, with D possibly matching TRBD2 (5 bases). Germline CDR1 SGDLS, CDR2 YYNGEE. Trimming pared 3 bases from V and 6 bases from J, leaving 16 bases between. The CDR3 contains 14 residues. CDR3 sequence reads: CASSAGLSPLEQYF. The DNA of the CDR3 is TGTGCCAGCAGCGCAGGACTGTCCCCTCTCGAGCAGTACTTC.

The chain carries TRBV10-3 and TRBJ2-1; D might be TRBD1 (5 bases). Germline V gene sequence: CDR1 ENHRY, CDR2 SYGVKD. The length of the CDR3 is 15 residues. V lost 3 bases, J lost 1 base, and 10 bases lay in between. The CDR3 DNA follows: TGTGCCATCAGTGACTTAGGGGCTTCCTACAATGAGCAGTTCTTC. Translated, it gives CAISDLGASYNEQFF.

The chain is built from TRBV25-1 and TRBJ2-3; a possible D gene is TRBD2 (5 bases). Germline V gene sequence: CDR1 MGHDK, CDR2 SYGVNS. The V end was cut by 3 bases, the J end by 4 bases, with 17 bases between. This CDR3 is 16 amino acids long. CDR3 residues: CASSDQERLSPDTQYF. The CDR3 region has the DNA TGTGCCAGCAGTGACCAGGAGCGGTTGAGCCCAGATACGCAGTATTTT.

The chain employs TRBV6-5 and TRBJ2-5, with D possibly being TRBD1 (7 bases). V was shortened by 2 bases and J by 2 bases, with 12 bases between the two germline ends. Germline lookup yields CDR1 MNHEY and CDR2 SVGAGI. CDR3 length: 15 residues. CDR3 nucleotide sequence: TGTGCCAGCAGTTACGGCGGGACAGCGCAAGAGACCCAGTACTTC. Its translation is CASSYGGTAQETQYF.

Here the CDR3 DNA reads TGTGCCAGCAGCTTGTGGGGGACAGGTAATCAGCCCCAGCATTTT. As protein: CASSLWGTGNQPQHF. The chain has TRBV5-6 and TRBJ1-5, with 8 nucleotides matching TRBD1. The CDR3 has 15 amino acids. Germline V gene sequence: CDR1 SGHDT, CDR2 YYEEEE. Germline trimming cut 1 base from V and 4 bases from J; bases unmatched to any gene: 4.

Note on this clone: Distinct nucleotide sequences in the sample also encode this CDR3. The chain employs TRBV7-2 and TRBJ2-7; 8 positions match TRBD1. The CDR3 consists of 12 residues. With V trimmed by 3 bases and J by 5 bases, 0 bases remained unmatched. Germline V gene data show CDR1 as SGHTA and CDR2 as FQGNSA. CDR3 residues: CASSLDRDEQYF. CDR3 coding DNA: TGTGCCAGCAGCTTGGACAGGGACGAGCAGTACTTC.

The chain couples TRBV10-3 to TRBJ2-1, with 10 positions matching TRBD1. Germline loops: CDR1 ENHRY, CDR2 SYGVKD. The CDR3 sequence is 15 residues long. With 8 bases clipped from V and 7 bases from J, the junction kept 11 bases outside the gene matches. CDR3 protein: CAIDSGTGDLNEQFF. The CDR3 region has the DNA TGTGCCATCGATTCCGGGACAGGGGATTTAAATGAGCAGTTCTTC.

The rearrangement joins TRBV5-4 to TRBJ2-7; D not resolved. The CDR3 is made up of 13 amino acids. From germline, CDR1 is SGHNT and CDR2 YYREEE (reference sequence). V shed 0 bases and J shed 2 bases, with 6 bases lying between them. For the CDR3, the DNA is TGTGCCAGCAGCTTGGCACATCCCTACGAGCAGTACTTC. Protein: CASSLAHPYEQYF.

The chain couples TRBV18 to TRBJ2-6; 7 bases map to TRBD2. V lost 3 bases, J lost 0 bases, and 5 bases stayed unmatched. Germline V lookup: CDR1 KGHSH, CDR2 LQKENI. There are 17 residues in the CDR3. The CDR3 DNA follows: TGTGCCAGCTCACCGGGGAGCGGGAACTCTGGGGCCAACGTCCTGACTTTC. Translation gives CASSPGSGNSGANVLTF.

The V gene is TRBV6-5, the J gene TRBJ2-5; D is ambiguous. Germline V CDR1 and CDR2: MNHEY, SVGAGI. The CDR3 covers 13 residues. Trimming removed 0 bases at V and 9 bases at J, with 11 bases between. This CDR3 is CASSYSRPGAQYF. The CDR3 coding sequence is TGTGCCAGCAGTTACTCGCGGCCTGGGGCCCAGTACTTC.

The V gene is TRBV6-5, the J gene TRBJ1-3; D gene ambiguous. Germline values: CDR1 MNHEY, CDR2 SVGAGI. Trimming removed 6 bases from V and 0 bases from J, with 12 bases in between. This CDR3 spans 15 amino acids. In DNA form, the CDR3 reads TGTGCCAGCAGCCCGACTGTTACCTCTGGAAACACCATATATTTT. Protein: CASSPTVTSGNTIYF.

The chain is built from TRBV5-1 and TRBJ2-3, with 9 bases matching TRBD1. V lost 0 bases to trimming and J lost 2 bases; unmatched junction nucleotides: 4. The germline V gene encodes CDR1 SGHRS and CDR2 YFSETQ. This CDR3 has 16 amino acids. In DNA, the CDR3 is TGCGCCAGCAGCTTGGGACAGGGGGGGCCCACAGATACGCAGTATTTT. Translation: CASSLGQGGPTDTQYF.